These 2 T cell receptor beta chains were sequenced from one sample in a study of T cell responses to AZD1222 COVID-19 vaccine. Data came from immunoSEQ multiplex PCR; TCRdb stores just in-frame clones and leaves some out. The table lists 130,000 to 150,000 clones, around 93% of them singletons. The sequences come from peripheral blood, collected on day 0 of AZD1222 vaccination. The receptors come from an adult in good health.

The CDR3 sequence: CASSTRQTTNEKLFF. In DNA form, the CDR3 reads TGTGCCAGTAGTACCCGACAGACAACTAATGAAAAACTGTTTTTT. The chain has TRBV19 and TRBJ1-4; the D gene is possibly TRBD1 (5 bases). The CDR3 extends over 15 amino acids. Trimming took off 4 bases at V and 0 bases at J, with 9 bases between the two ends. Per the germline V gene, CDR1 is LNHDA and CDR2 is SQIVND (reference sequence).

In nucleotides, the CDR3 is TGTGCCAGCAGCCAAGTTGTGGGAGGTCACAATGAGCAGTTCTTC. Amino acid sequence: CASSQVVGGHNEQFF. V usage is TRBV14 and J usage is TRBJ2-1; possible D gene TRBD2, 6 bases. This CDR3 region has 15 residues. Trimming removed 1 base from V and 5 bases from J, with 12 bases in between. CDR1 is SGHDN and CDR2 is FVKESK in the germline V gene.